The 10 T cell receptor beta chains listed next were all sequenced from one sample in a study of cytomegalovirus exposure and HLA in healthy donors. The PCR used 60 Vbeta and 13 Jbeta primers. Clones were read by immunoSEQ multiplex PCR, and TCRdb kept only the in-frame ones, dropping some. Found here are about 120,000 clones, about four fifths of them singletons; the top ten hold around 3%. Sequencing was performed on PBMCs. The receptors come from an older woman in good health and CMV-seropositive.

The gene calls are TRBV5-5 and TRBJ1-2; 8 bases align to TRBD1. Trimming cost V 4 bases and J 8 bases; bases outside gene matches: 10. There are 14 residues in the CDR3. Germline V lookup: CDR1 SGHKS, CDR2 YYEKEE (reference sequence). The CDR3 region is CASSPQDRASGYTF. CDR3 bases: TGTGCCAGCAGCCCTCAGGACAGGGCTTCAGGCTACACCTTC.

The CDR3 sequence: CASSFRRNYGYTF. CDR3 bases: TGTGCCAGCAGTTTCAGGCGTAACTATGGCTACACCTTC. The chain combines TRBV27 with TRBJ1-2; D gene uncertain. V was pared by 3 bases and J by 1 base, with 6 bases between. CDR3 length: 13 amino acids. Germline CDR1 reads MNHEY; CDR2 reads SMNVEV (reference sequence).

This clone was detected only a few times. This chain uses TRBV2 with TRBJ1-2; D is possibly TRBD1 (6 bases). The germline V gene has CDR1 SNHLY and CDR2 FYNNEI. This CDR3 region has 15 residues. Trimming shortened V by 5 bases and J by 2 bases, and 15 bases separated the two germline ends. In DNA form, the CDR3 reads TGTGCCAGCAGTCTACAGGGCGAACGGAACTATGGCTACACCTTC. This sequence encodes CASSLQGERNYGYTF.

The chain couples TRBV11-3 to TRBJ2-1; no firm D call. Deletions cut 0 bases from V and 8 bases from J, with 14 bases between. Germline assignment: CDR1 SGHNT and CDR2 YENEEA. The CDR3 runs to 15 residues. The CDR3 protein is CASSLDRPPADEQFF. The CDR3 coding sequence is TGTGCCAGCAGCTTAGACAGGCCCCCCGCCGATGAGCAGTTCTTC.

This clone has a single count. The V gene is TRBV29-1, the J gene TRBJ2-2; 7 bases fit TRBD2. Trimming took 3 bases from V and 1 from J; bases not matched to a gene: 2. The CDR3 is 14 amino acids. Germline assignment: CDR1 SQVTM and CDR2 ANQGSEA. The CDR3 protein is CSVDASGNTGELFF. The CDR3 nucleotides read TGCAGCGTTGATGCTAGCGGGAACACCGGGGAGCTGTTTTTT.

The table lists this clone with a count of one. V and J are TRBV7-9 and TRBJ2-5; 10 nucleotides align to TRBD2. V lost 2 bases, J lost 3 bases, and 12 bases stayed unmatched. This CDR3 has 18 amino acids. CDR1 and CDR2 from the germline V gene are SEHNR and FQNEAQ (reference sequence). In nucleotides, the CDR3 is TGTGCCAGCAGCTTAAGTCTAGCGGGAGAGTGGGGGAAAGAGACCCAGTACTTC. It encodes CASSLSLAGEWGKETQYF.

This chain connects TRBV27 to TRBJ2-7; 7 bases align to TRBD2. Germline CDR1 and CDR2: MNHEY and SMNVEV (reference sequence). V lost 4 bases, J lost 11 bases, and 11 bases stayed unmatched. The length of the CDR3 is 13 residues. In DNA form, the CDR3 reads TGTGCCAGCAGTTATTCGGGTATAGGGAGGGAGTACTTC. It translates to CASSYSGIGREYF.

This chain connects TRBV10-2 to TRBJ1-2, with 9 bases lining up with TRBD1. Germline CDR1 reads WSHSY; CDR2 reads SAAADI. Trimming at V came to 7 bases and at J to 4 bases, leaving 4 bases not matched to a gene. The CDR3 has 13 amino acids. The CDR3 spells CASTVQGAYGYTF. DNA for the CDR3: TGCGCCAGCACTGTACAGGGGGCCTATGGCTACACCTTC.

The table lists this clone with a few counts. The rearrangement uses TRBV6-1 and TRBJ1-1; a weak D match, TRBD1 (5 bases). V was pared by 6 bases and J by 0 bases, with 8 bases between. CDR3 length: 13 residues. Germline CDR1 reads MNHNS; CDR2 reads SASEGT. The CDR3: CASRTALNTEAFF. The CDR3 region has the DNA TGTGCCAGCAGGACAGCCTTGAACACTGAAGCTTTCTTT.

V gene TRBV11-1 combines with J gene TRBJ2-1; a weak D match, TRBD2 (5 bases). Germline CDR1 is SGHAT and CDR2 is FQDESV (reference sequence). The CDR3 sequence is 12 residues long. The germline V and J ends were trimmed by 7 bases and 7 bases, with 11 bases remaining between them. Here the CDR3 reads CASNSEENEQFF. The CDR3 nucleotides read TGTGCCAGCAACTCGGAGGAGAATGAGCAGTTCTTC.